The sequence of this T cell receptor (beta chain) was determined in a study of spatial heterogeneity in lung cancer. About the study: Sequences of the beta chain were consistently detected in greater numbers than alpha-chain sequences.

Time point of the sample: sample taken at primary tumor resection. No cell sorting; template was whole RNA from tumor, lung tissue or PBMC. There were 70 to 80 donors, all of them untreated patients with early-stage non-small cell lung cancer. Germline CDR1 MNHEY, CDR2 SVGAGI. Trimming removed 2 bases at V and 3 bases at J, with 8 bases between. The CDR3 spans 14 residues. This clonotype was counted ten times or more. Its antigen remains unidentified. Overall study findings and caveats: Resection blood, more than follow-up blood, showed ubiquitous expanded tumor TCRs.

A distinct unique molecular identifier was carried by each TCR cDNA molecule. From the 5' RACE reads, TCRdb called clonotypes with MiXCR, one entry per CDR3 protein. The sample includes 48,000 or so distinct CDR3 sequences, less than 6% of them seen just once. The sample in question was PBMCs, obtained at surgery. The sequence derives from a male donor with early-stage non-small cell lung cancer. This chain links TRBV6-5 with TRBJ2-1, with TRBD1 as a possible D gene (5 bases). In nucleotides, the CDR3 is TGTGCCAGCAGTTACATTCAGGGCTACAATGAGCAGTTCTTC. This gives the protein CASSYIQGYNEQFF.